Included here is one T cell receptor (beta chain) sequence, with context. What it recognizes is unknown. A much larger clone is a single base away; this may be a read error. Per sample, at least 6 micrograms of total RNA were extracted. With a J-beta primer mix and a sample-barcoded 5' primer, a second PCR ran about 7 to 11 cycles. Every cDNA molecule bore a tag from a template-switch adaptor containing 12 random nucleotides. Using its own MiXCR run on the 5' RACE reads, TCRdb lists one record per CDR3 protein. The sample has approximately 1,100,000 distinct CDR3 sequences, 40% to 50% seen once. The record originates from a study of blood T cells in healthy people across ages. J lost 15 bases, V lost 2 bases, and 14 bases had no gene match. In germline, CDR1 is MDHEN, CDR2 SYDVKM. This CDR3 comprises 15 residues. Study-wide results and limits: Investigators treated diversity estimates from one million T cells as underestimates. Unsorted PBMCs blocked a conclusive comparison of naive and antigen-experienced cells.

The TCR sequence derives from a woman aged 60-70 years in good health. The chain is built from TRBV28 and TRBJ2-4; 9 nucleotides agree with TRBD1. The sequenced sample consisted of blood. CDR3 nucleotide sequence: TGTGCCAGCAGTTTAGCCGGACAGGGGACAATGTTCCGGTACTTC. Translated, it gives CASSLAGQGTMFRYF.